These T cell receptor beta chains were read from a single sample in a study of blood T cell repertoires in COVID-19. Clones were sequenced by immunoSEQ multiplex PCR, and TCRdb holds only the in-frame ones, with some missing. The table shows roughly 150,000 clones, with approximately 88% occurring only once. What was sequenced was peripheral blood. Receptors were obtained from a human donor in a cohort sampled during active COVID-19. CDR3s include the opening cysteine and the closing phenylalanine or tryptophan. The order of the fields is clone size, J gene, CDR3 length, D gene, V gene, CDR3 protein. D genes are given only for firm matches. Clone size is not always given. Where it is, it says once, few, many or a class for expanded clones.

- TRBJ1-6 15 - TRBV2 CASRSQGAVYSPLHF
- TRBJ2-3 15 - TRBV28 CASSSPSSSTDTQYF
- TRBJ1-2 17 - TRBV27 CASSHQSVNRNVYGYTF
- TRBJ2-7 15 TRBD1 TRBV28 CASSDTGALSYEQYF
- TRBJ2-7 15 - TRBV7-2 CASSLGPAGAYEQYF
- TRBJ2-1 16 TRBD2 TRBV2 CASRGRAGGSYNEQFF
- TRBJ1-5 13 - TRBV6-2/TRBV6-3 CASSYRRNQPQHF
- TRBJ1-2 15 - TRBV30 CAWMGPWGGLLSWTF
- TRBJ2-7 14 - TRBV7-6 CASSFGGDTYEQYF
once TRBJ2-6 18 TRBD1 TRBV28 CASSSRTGGASGANVLTF
- TRBJ2-7 15 TRBD1 TRBV20-1 CSASRPGTGRYEQYF
- TRBJ2-1 16 TRBD1 TRBV27 CASSFLDRGGNNEQFF
- TRBJ1-2 15 TRBD1 TRBV28 CASSYPGTGYYGYTF
- TRBJ2-7 11 - TRBV11-2 CASSSSYEQYF
- TRBJ2-5 16 TRBD2 TRBV25-1 CASTGTSGARQETQYF
- TRBJ2-3 16 TRBD2 TRBV7-8 CASSLVREPLTDTQYF
- TRBJ2-5 16 - TRBV28 CASSPEGVGRPETQYF
few TRBJ2-2 15 TRBD1 TRBV7-8 CASSSTGGNTGELFF
few TRBJ2-7 14 TRBD1 TRBV5-1 CASSYDRGTDEQYF
- TRBJ2-3 14 TRBD2 TRBV29-1 CSVNSGRGTDTQYF
- TRBJ2-7 13 TRBD1 TRBV5-1 CASSGWTGAEQYF
once TRBJ1-6 15 - TRBV2 CASSEGQSPNSPLHF
- TRBJ1-6 14 TRBD1 TRBV5-1 CASSAQGRNSPLHF
- TRBJ2-3 18 TRBD2 TRBV30 CAWSPTSGGRFSTDTQYF
- TRBJ2-7 16 - TRBV6-6 CASSPVQDTANYEQYF
- TRBJ1-6 11 - TRBV21-1 CASRHIVALHF
once TRBJ2-7 14 TRBD1 TRBV10-3 CATGAGQGAYEQYF
- TRBJ2-7 13 - TRBV18 CASSPPISYEQYF
- TRBJ1-3 16 TRBD1 TRBV6-1 CASSVRDRESGNTIYF
once TRBJ2-7 12 - TRBV10-3 CATSGPTYEQYF
once TRBJ1-2 12 - TRBV12-3/TRBV12-4 CASSTGTSGYTF
- TRBJ1-2 13 - TRBV7-9 CASRGPPNYGYTF
- TRBJ1-5 16 TRBD1 TRBV19 CASSIKGQGLYQPQHF
- TRBJ1-4 13 TRBD1 TRBV10-3 CAISEGAEEKLFF
- TRBJ1-2 14 TRBD1 TRBV28 CASSFGTGTYGYTF
- TRBJ2-7 13 TRBD1 TRBV5-1 CASSGTTGAEQYF
- TRBJ1-4 16 TRBD1 TRBV15 CATSRDFRPGGEKLFF